The source of this T cell receptor (beta chain) is a study of blood T cell repertoires in COVID-19. Here immunoSEQ multiplex PCR was the method, and the copy in TCRdb shows in-frame clones only, minus some. The data hold 200,000 to 300,000 clones, with roughly 90% observed a single time. Donors were grouped by their self-reported clinical history. This sequence was found in a woman aged 25 to 39 with acute COVID-19. The sample comprised PBMCs or T cells enriched from blood (not recorded which).

CDR3 in amino acids: CAISPTGNGNTIYF. The DNA for the CDR3 is TGTGCCATCAGTCCGACAGGAAATGGAAACACCATATATTTT. J is TRBJ1-3 and V is TRBV10-3, with a weak D call TRBD1 (6 bases). Trimming shortened V by 5 bases and J by 3 bases, and 11 bases separated the two germline ends. CDR3 length: 14 residues. Germline lookup yields CDR1 ENHRY and CDR2 SYGVKD.